Detailed here is one T cell receptor beta chain. The CDR3 runs 12 residues. Trimming shortened V by 5 bases and J by 8 bases, and 9 bases separated the two germline ends. Germline assignment: CDR1 SGHNT and CDR2 YENEEA. The data were taken from a study of T cell changes during pregnancy in multiple sclerosis. Assay: immunoSEQ multiplex PCR; the TCRdb copy retains only in-frame clones and omits some. The table includes about 47,000 clones, roughly 92% detected once. The sequencing here drew on peripheral blood, taken in the third trimester of pregnancy. The sequence was collected from a female donor with multiple sclerosis, enrolled in a pregnancy study. This rearrangement joins TRBV11-3 to TRBJ2-2; D unclear. Here the CDR3 reads CASSPPLGELFF. As DNA, the CDR3 is TGTGCCAGCAGCCCCCCGTTGGGGGAGCTGTTTTTT.